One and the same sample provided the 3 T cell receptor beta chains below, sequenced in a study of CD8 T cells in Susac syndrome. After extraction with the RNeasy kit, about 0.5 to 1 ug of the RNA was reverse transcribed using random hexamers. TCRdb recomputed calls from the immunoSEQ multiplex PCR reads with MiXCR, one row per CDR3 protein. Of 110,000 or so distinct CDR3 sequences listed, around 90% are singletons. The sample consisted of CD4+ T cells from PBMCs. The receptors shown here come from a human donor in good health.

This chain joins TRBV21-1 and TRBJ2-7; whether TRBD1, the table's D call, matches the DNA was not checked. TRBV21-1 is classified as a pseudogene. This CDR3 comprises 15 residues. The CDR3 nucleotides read TGTGCCAGCAGCGGCCGGACAGGGGGCGGCGACGAGCAGTACTTC. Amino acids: CASSGRTGGGDEQYF.

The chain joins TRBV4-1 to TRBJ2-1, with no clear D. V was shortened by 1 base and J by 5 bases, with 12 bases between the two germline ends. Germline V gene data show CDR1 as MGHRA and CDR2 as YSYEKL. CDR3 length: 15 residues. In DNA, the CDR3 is TGCGCCAGCAGCCAAGGTCAATCCCCAAACAATGAGCAGTTCTTC. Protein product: CASSQGQSPNNEQFF.

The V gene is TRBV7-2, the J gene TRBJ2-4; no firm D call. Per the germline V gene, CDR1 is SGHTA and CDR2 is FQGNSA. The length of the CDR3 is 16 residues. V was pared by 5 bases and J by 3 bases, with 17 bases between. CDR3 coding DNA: TGTGCCAGCAGCCAAGAACCCTCGGTTGACAAAAACATTCAGTACTTC. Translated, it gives CASSQEPSVDKNIQYF.